This entry lists 13 T cell receptor beta chains sequenced from one sample in a study of blood T cell repertoires in COVID-19. Clones were read by immunoSEQ multiplex PCR, and TCRdb kept only the in-frame ones, dropping some. Among approximately 260,000 clones, about 93% were seen once, and the ten largest hold 1.5% to 2%. The sequenced material came from PBMCs or T cells enriched from blood (not recorded which). The receptor source for this set is a woman aged 18 to 35 who had recovered from COVID-19.

The CDR3 DNA reads TGTGCCAGCAGCCGTCCGGGACTAGGGGCCTACGAGCAGTACTTC. Protein sequence: CASSRPGLGAYEQYF. The chain combines TRBV28 with TRBJ2-7, with TRBD2 matching 8 bases. Germline V CDR1 and CDR2: MDHEN, SYDVKM. With V trimmed by 6 bases and J by 2 bases, 9 bases remained unmatched. This CDR3 region has 15 residues.

V usage is TRBV24-1 and J usage is TRBJ2-3; 8 bases are shared with TRBD2. CDR3 size: 14 residues. The germline V gene encodes CDR1 KGHDR and CDR2 SFDVKD. The V and J ends lost 7 bases and 0 bases, in that order; junction bases with no gene match: 2. This CDR3 reads CATSPSGSTDTQYF. In nucleotides, the CDR3 is TGTGCCACCAGCCCTAGCGGGAGCACAGATACGCAGTATTTT.

Only a few counts were recorded for this clone. CDR3 nucleotides: TGTGCCAGCAGCTTGTCTCTTACAGGGATCTTCTATGGCTACACCTTC. As protein: CASSLSLTGIFYGYTF. This chain connects TRBV5-4 to TRBJ1-2; tentative D call: TRBD1 (6 bases). Germline CDR1 SGHNT, CDR2 YYREEE (reference sequence). The CDR3 is 16 residues long. Trimming shortened V by 1 base and J by 4 bases, and 17 bases separated the two germline ends. Full variable domain (outside the CDR3, taken from reference TRBV5-4 and TRBJ1-2): ETGVTQSPTHLIKTRGQQVTLRCSSQSGHNTVSWYQQALGQGPQFIFQYYREEENGRGNFPPRFSGLQFPNYSSELNVNALELDDSALYLCASSLSLTGIFYGYTFGSGTRLTVV.

V and J are TRBV6-4 and TRBJ2-3; D remains ambiguous. V lost 6 bases and J lost 4, with 17 bases in between. Germline V lookup: CDR1 MRHNA, CDR2 SNTAGT. The CDR3 is 15 residues long. The DNA of the CDR3 is TGTGCCAGCAGAAAAACAGAAGTAGGTGCAGATACGCAGTATTTT. Translation gives CASRKTEVGADTQYF.

The chain combines TRBV5-6 with TRBJ1-4; TRBD1 is a possible D gene (5 bases). V shed 0 bases and J shed 7 bases, with 13 bases lying between them. The CDR3 length is 15 residues. Germline CDR1 and CDR2: SGHDT and YYEEEE. The CDR3 nucleotides read TGTGCCAGCAGCTTGGAGGCGGGGGAAGGTGAAAAACTGTTTTTT. Its translation: CASSLEAGEGEKLFF.

V usage is TRBV27 and J usage is TRBJ1-5; D unresolved. V was cut by 5 bases and J by 4 bases, with 15 bases left in between. Germline assignment: CDR1 MNHEY and CDR2 SMNVEV (reference sequence). The CDR3 totals 15 residues. The CDR3 loop reads CASSADGWRNQPQHF. CDR3 DNA sequence: TGTGCCAGCAGTGCCGACGGGTGGCGGAATCAGCCCCAGCATTTT.

The chain recombines TRBV5-1 with TRBJ2-7, with 7 nucleotides matching TRBD1. Germline CDR1 reads SGHRS; CDR2 reads YFSETQ. CDR3 length equals 16 residues. V trimming: 0 bases; J trimming: 5 bases; junction bases outside the gene matches: 11. CDR3 protein: CASSLGVRTGINEQYF. DNA of the CDR3: TGCGCCAGCAGCTTGGGGGTGAGGACAGGAATCAACGAGCAGTACTTC.

The rearrangement joins TRBV11-3 to TRBJ2-1; D ambiguous. Germline CDR1 SGHNT, CDR2 YENEEA. V was trimmed by 1 base and J by 5 bases, leaving 6 bases between them. This CDR3 contains 13 residues. The CDR3 nucleotides are TGTGCCAGCAGCTTAGGAGCTAACAATGAGCAGTTCTTC. Residues: CASSLGANNEQFF. Using reference TRBV11-3 and TRBJ2-1 for the parts outside the CDR3, the full variable domain is EAGVVQSPRYKIIEKKQPVAFWCNPISGHNTLYWYLQNLGQGPELLIRYENEEAVDDSQLPKDRFSAERLKGVDSTLKIQPAELGDSAVYLCASSLGANNEQFFGPGTRLTVL.

V usage is TRBV4-1 and J usage is TRBJ2-7; D gene uncertain. In germline, CDR1 is MGHRA, CDR2 YSYEKL. V was trimmed by 1 base and J by 1 base, leaving 11 bases between them. The CDR3 length is 15 residues. The CDR3 region has the DNA TGCGCCAGCAGCCAAGGTCCTACAGATTCCTACGAGCAGTACTTC. Encoded protein: CASSQGPTDSYEQYF.

The CDR3 sequence: CASRGGLAGYNEQFF. The DNA of the CDR3 is TGTGCCAGCAGGGGTGGACTAGCGGGGTACAATGAGCAGTTCTTC. V usage is TRBV5-6 and J usage is TRBJ2-1; 12 bases line up with TRBD2. This CDR3 comprises 15 residues. Germline CDR1 reads SGHDT; CDR2 reads YYEEEE. V gave up 5 bases and J gave up 4 bases; unmatched junction bases: 4.

This clone showed up just once. The CDR3 loop reads CASSGMGQGAPGNTIYF. CDR3 nucleotides: TGTGCCAGCAGCGGAATGGGACAGGGGGCGCCCGGAAACACCATATATTTT. The chain has TRBV9 and TRBJ1-3; 12 bases map to TRBD1. Germline-derived CDR1 and CDR2 are SGDLS and YYNGEE. The ends lost 3 bases at V and 4 bases at J; junction bases unmatched: 8. The CDR3 is 17 amino acids.

The V call is TRBV9, the J call TRBJ2-2; 11 nucleotides agree with TRBD1. V was clipped by 3 bases and J by 4 bases; unmatched bases: 14. The V gene's germline CDR1 is SGDLS and CDR2 YYNGEE. This CDR3 is 19 amino acids long. CDR3 protein: CASSATTARTGGSTGELFF. The DNA of the CDR3 is TGTGCCAGCAGCGCCACCACGGCCCGGACAGGGGGCAGCACCGGGGAGCTGTTTTTT.

The chain is built from TRBV2 and TRBJ2-1, with 9 bases fitting TRBD2. V dropped 2 bases and J dropped 3; count of bases not matched to a gene: 8. CDR1 is SNHLY, CDR2 FYNNEI, per germline. The length of the CDR3 is 17 residues. CDR3: CASSENGLAGNYNEQFF. The CDR3 DNA reads as TGTGCCAGCAGTGAAAATGGGCTAGCGGGGAACTACAATGAGCAGTTCTTC. The full variable domain, in which reference TRBV2 and TRBJ2-1 provide the parts outside the CDR3, is EPEVTQTPSHQVTQMGQEVILRCVPISNHLYFYWYRQILGQKVEFLVSFYNNEISEKSEIFDDQFSVERPDGSNFTLKIRSTKLEDSAMYFCASSENGLAGNYNEQFFGPGTRLTVL.